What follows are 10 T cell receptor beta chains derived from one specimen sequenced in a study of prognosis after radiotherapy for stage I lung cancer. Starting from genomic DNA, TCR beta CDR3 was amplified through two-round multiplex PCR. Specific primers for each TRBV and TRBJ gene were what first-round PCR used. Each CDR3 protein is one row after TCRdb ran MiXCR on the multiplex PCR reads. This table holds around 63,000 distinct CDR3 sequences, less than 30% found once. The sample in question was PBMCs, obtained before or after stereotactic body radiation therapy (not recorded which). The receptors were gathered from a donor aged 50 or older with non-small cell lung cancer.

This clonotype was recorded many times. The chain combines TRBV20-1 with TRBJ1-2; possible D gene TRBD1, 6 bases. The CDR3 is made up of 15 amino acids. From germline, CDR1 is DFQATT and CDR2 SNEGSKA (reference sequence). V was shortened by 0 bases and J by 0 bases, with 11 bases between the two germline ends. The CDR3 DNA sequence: TGCAGTGCTAGAGATTTACAGGGCACTAACTATGGCTACACCTTC. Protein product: CSARDLQGTNYGYTF.

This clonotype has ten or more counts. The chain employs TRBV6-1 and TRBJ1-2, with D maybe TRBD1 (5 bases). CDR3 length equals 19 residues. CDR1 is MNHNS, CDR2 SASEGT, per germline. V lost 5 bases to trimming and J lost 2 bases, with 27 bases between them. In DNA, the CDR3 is TGTGCCAGCAGTCGCCGGCCCGGGGACGCCCGGAGAGACAACTATGGCTACACCTTC. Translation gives CASSRRPGDARRDNYGYTF.

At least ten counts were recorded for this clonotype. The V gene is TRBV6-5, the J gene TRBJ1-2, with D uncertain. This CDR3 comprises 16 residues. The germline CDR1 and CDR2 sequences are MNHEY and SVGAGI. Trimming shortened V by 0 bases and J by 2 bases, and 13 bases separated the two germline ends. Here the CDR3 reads CASSYSLSLMNYGYTF. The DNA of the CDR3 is TGTGCCAGCAGTTACTCCCTTTCTTTGATGAACTATGGCTACACCTTC.

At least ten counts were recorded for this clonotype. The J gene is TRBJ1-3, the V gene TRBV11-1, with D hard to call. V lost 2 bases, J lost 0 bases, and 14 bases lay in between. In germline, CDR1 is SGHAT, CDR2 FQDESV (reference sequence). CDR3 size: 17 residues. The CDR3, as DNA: TGTGCCAGCAGCTTAATCGGGGATCCTACCTCTGGAAACACCATATATTTT. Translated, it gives CASSLIGDPTSGNTIYF.

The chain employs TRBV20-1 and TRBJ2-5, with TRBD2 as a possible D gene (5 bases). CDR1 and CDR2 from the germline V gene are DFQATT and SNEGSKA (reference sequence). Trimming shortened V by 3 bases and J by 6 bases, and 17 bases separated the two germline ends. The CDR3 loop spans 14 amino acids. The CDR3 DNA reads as TGCAGTGCTAGGGACTTCATTGGCTCTCAGACCCAGTACTTC. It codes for CSARDFIGSQTQYF.

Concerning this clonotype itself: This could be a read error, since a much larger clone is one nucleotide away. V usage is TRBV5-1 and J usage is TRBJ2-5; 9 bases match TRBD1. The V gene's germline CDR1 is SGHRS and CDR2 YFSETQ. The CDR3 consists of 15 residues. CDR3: CASSYRDREEETQCF. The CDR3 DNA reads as TGCGCCAGCAGCTACCGGGACAGGGAAGAAGAGACCCAGTGCTTC.

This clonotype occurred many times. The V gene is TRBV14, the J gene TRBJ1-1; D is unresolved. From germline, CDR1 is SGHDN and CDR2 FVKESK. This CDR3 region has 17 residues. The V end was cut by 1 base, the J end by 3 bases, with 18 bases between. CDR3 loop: CASSQGGNSPRHTEAFF. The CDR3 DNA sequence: TGTGCCAGCAGCCAAGGGGGTAATAGCCCTAGACACACTGAAGCTTTCTTT.

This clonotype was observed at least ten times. The CDR3 is CAWSREVQGSPLHF. CDR3 DNA sequence: TGTGCCTGGAGTCGGGAGGTTCAGGGGTCACCCCTCCACTTT. The chain joins TRBV30 to TRBJ1-6, with D possibly TRBD1 on 6 matching bases. Trimming shortened V by 2 bases and J by 10 bases, and 15 bases separated the two germline ends. CDR1 and CDR2 (germline): GTSNPN, SVGIG (reference sequence). CDR3 length equals 14 residues. Complete variable domain (other parts from reference TRBV30 and TRBJ1-6): SQTIHQWPATLVQPVGSPLSLECTVEGTSNPNLYWYRQAAGRGLQLLFYSVGIGQISSEVPQNLSASRPQDRQFILSSKKLLLSDSGFYLCAWSREVQGSPLHFGNGTRLTVT.

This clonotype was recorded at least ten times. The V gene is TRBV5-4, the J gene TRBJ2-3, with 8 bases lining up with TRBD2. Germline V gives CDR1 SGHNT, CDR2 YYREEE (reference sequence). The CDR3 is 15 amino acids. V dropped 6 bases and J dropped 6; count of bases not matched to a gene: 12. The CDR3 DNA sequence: TGTGCCAGCACCCGGGGGGGACCGGGAGGGGATACGCAGTATTTT. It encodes CASTRGGPGGDTQYF.

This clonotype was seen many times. The CDR3 nucleotides read TGCGCCAGCACCGACCTACGGGATGAGGAGACCCAGTACTTC. Amino acid sequence: CASTDLRDEETQYF. This sequence joins TRBV5-1 and TRBJ2-5; TRBD2 might be the D (5 bases). V gave up 6 bases and J gave up 5 bases, with 17 bases separating them. This CDR3 comprises 14 residues. Germline V CDR1 and CDR2: SGHRS, YFSETQ.